This record concerns one T cell receptor beta chain sequence. Antigen specificity is unknown. CDR1 is MNHNS, CDR2 SASEGT, per germline. V was shortened by 6 bases and J by 1 base, with 13 bases between the two germline ends. The CDR3 extends over 14 amino acids. The data derive from a study of shared clonotypes between healthy human individuals. Study conclusions and caveats: Of the naive CD4 clonotypes, approximately 5% were shared across a few donors.

This table comes from immunoSEQ multiplex PCR, and its TCRdb copy is limited to in-frame clones, with some not included. The table shows 980,000 or so clones, with around 80% occurring only once. The sample taken for sequencing was memory CD4+ T cells sorted from blood. Subset indicated: CD45RA-negative fraction. The sequence was obtained from a man aged 18 to 35 in good health. The rearrangement uses TRBV6-1 and TRBJ2-7; no clear D gene. This CDR3 is CASSGRTESYEQYF. The CDR3 region has the DNA TGTGCCAGCAGCGGACGGACCGAGTCCTACGAGCAGTACTTC.